This is a list of T cell receptor beta chains from one sample in a study of cytomegalovirus exposure and HLA in healthy donors. TCRdb's table, derived via immunoSEQ multiplex PCR, lists solely in-frame clones and lacks some. The sample has over 75,000 clones. The specimen was PBMCs. These TCRs come from a girl under 18 in good health and CMV-seropositive. Each CDR3 is given with its conserved first and last residue. Each record gives: D gene, CDR3 length, J gene, V gene, CDR3 DNA, CDR3 protein. The D gene is left open where the match is weak.

TRBD1 15 TRBJ2-7 TRBV4-3 TGCGCCAGCAGCCAAGATGCTGGCGGGACAGGCGAGCAGTACTTC CASSQDAGGTGEQYF
TRBD1 15 TRBJ2-1 TRBV5-1 TGCGCCAGCAGCACGGAGGGGACAGGGGCCAATGAGCAGTTCTTC CASSTEGTGANEQFF
- 14 TRBJ2-5 TRBV6-6 TGTGCCGCCCGGGACGGGGGGACACAAGAGACCCAGTACTTC CAARDGGTQETQYF
- 12 TRBJ2-7 TRBV9 TGTGCCAGCAGCGTATCCGGGGGTGAGCAGTACTTC CASSVSGGEQYF
- 17 TRBJ1-1 TRBV4-3 TGCGCCAGCAGCCTGTCCATACTGGGAGGGGGAGGAACTGAAGCTTTCTTT CASSLSILGGGGTEAFF
TRBD1 14 TRBJ1-2 TRBV15 TGTGCCACCAGCGTCGACAGGGGTAACTATGGCTACACCTTC CATSVDRGNYGYTF
TRBD1 12 TRBJ1-6 TRBV25-1 TGTCCCCTTAACAGGGGTAATTCACCCCTCCACTTT CPLNRGNSPLHF
TRBD2 15 TRBJ2-3 TRBV5-1 TGCGCCAGCGTCCAGGGACTAGCCTTCGGAGATACGCAGTATTTT CASVQGLAFGDTQYF
TRBD2 16 TRBJ2-7 TRBV7-2 TGTGCCAGCAGCTTGGGTCGGGTAGCGGGGAATTACGAGCAGTACTTC CASSLGRVAGNYEQYF
- 15 TRBJ2-7 TRBV14 TGTGCCAGCAGCCAGGCCTTAGCCCGCGCCTACGAGCAGTACTTC CASSQALARAYEQYF
- 18 TRBJ2-6 TRBV4-2 TGTGCCAGCAGCCAAGTCGGGACGGGGGGCGCTGGGGCCAACGTCCTGACTTTC CASSQVGTGGAGANVLTF
- 13 TRBJ2-1 TRBV5-8 TGTGCCAGCAGCTTGGACAGGGATGATGAGCAGTTCTTC CASSLDRDDEQFF
TRBD2 14 TRBJ2-1 TRBV27 TGTGCCAGCAGTTTATGGGGGGGATACAATGAGCAGTTCTTC CASSLWGGYNEQFF
- 12 TRBJ1-4 TRBV7-9 TGTGCCAGCAGCGATCGGGGAGAAAAACTGTTTTTT CASSDRGEKLFF
- 13 TRBJ1-6 TRBV30 TGTGCCTGCCGCTTAGAATATAATTCACCCCTCCACTTT CACRLEYNSPLHF
TRBD1 16 TRBJ1-6 TRBV15 TGTGCCACCAGCAGAGATCCGTACAGGGGCAATTCACCCCTCCACTTT CATSRDPYRGNSPLHF
TRBD1 16 TRBJ1-6 TRBV9 TGTGCCAGCAGCGTAATGTCGGGACAGGGAGAATCACCCCTCCACTTT CASSVMSGQGESPLHF
TRBD2 18 TRBJ2-1 TRBV10-2 TGCGCCAGCAGTGATTGGGATAGCGGGGGGGCCGCCTACAATGAGCAGTTCTTC CASSDWDSGGAAYNEQFF
TRBD1 18 TRBJ1-5 TRBV19 TGTGCCAGTAGTATAGATCGACCGGGACAGGGGGTTTATCAGCCCCAGCATTTT CASSIDRPGQGVYQPQHF
- 16 TRBJ2-7 TRBV4-1 TGCGCCAGCAGCCAAGTTGGCCCGGCGACAGGATACGAGCAGTACTTC CASSQVGPATGYEQYF
TRBD1 16 TRBJ1-6 TRBV7-9 TGTGCCAGCAGCTTAGCCACTGGACAGGGTAATTCACCCCTACACTTT CASSLATGQGNSPLHF
- 14 TRBJ1-2 TRBV7-9 TGTGCCAGCAGCCGTTCCGAGACACCTTATGGCTACACCTTC CASSRSETPYGYTF
TRBD1 16 TRBJ2-6 TRBV19 TGTGCCAGTTATGACAGGGGAACTGCTGGGGCCAACGTCCTGACTTTC CASYDRGTAGANVLTF
- 15 TRBJ1-4 TRBV2 TGTGCCAGCAGTGGGATACGGGGGACTAATGAAAAACTGTTTTTT CASSGIRGTNEKLFF
TRBD1 14 TRBJ1-2 TRBV5-1 TGCGCCAGCAGACCCGCCCAGGGGGCTGAAGGCTACACCTTC CASRPAQGAEGYTF
TRBD1 14 TRBJ2-7 TRBV19 TGTGCCAGTAAAATGGGACAGAATTCCTACGAGCAGTACTTC CASKMGQNSYEQYF
- 12 TRBJ1-2 TRBV28 TGTGCCAGCAGTTTGACTGATCATGGCTACACCTTC CASSLTDHGYTF
- 17 TRBJ1-1 TRBV18 TGTGCCAGCTCCCGTGCCAGCACAGGGAAGGGAGACACTGAAGCTTTCTTT CASSRASTGKGDTEAFF
- 13 TRBJ1-1 TRBV7-3 TGTGCCAGCAGATCAGGGCCGAACACTGAAGCTTTCTTT CASRSGPNTEAFF
TRBD1 14 TRBJ1-1 TRBV30 TGTGCCCTCGGGACAGCGCCCATGAACACTGAAGCTTTCTTT CALGTAPMNTEAFF
TRBD1 15 TRBJ1-5 TRBV7-9 TGTGCCAGCAGCATGGGACAGACTCATTCTCAGCCCCAGCATTTT CASSMGQTHSQPQHF